The 18 T cell receptor beta chains presented below share a single source sample, sequenced in a study of post-analysis software for immune sequencing data (dated by TCRdb to 2015 to 2017). Points the paper makes about the study in general: Significantly higher frequencies in patients than in controls were found for roughly 5 TRBV segments, including TRBV5-6, TRBV5-1 and TRBV20-1.

Library construction relied on PCR. The instrument was an Illumina HiSeq 2500. Unique molecular identifiers were incorporated into TCR beta cDNA libraries to reduce PCR and sequencing biases. TCRdb reworked the public reads: Q25 trimming with fastp, MiXCR clone assembly, productive beta chains retained. Rows with a matching CDR3 protein are joined into one entry that keeps the most common DNA and genes. Here the sample has 650,000 to 900,000 distinct CDR3 sequences; more than 45% occur a single time. The ten biggest clones cover 4% to 5% of the sample. The antigens these receptors bind are not known. Source material: blood. The receptor source for this set is a girl aged 10 to 17 with multiple sclerosis.

The chain employs TRBV4-3 and TRBJ2-1, with 8 bases fitting TRBD1. This CDR3 has 15 amino acids. Germline V gene sequence: CDR1 LGHNA, CDR2 YSLEER. V lost 4 bases to trimming and J lost 6 bases; unmatched junction nucleotides: 8. For the CDR3, the DNA is TGCGCCAGCAGCCCCGGGACAGGAGCCTCCAATGAGCAGTTCTTC. Encoded protein: CASSPGTGASNEQFF.

The chain employs TRBV7-2 and TRBJ2-1, with TRBD2 matching 7 bases. The CDR3 is made up of 13 amino acids. V shed 7 bases, J shed 10 bases, and the junction held 10 bases outside the gene matches. The V gene's germline CDR1 is SGHTA and CDR2 FQGNSA. The CDR3 spells CASTFREVGEQFF. Written as DNA, the CDR3 is TGTGCCAGCACCTTCCGGGAGGTGGGCGAGCAGTTCTTC.

This clonotype has more than one count but fewer than ten. The CDR3 region has the DNA TGTGCCACCAGTGAAGGTACGGTGGGTCTCTCCTACAATGAGCAGTTCTTC. It translates to CATSEGTVGLSYNEQFF. The chain recombines TRBV24-1 with TRBJ2-1, with D unclear. Germline CDR1 KGHDR, CDR2 SFDVKD. The V end lost 4 bases, the J end lost 0 bases, and 15 bases lay between the germline ends. The CDR3 has 17 residues.

The chain combines TRBV7-2 with TRBJ2-3, with no clear D. Trimming stripped 5 bases from V and 3 bases from J, with 9 bases between. The CDR3 consists of 13 residues. Germline V lookup: CDR1 SGHTA, CDR2 FQGNSA. DNA of the CDR3: TGTGCCAGCAGCATACAAAAGACAGATACGCAGTATTTT. Amino acid sequence: CASSIQKTDTQYF.

This clonotype was recorded a few times. This rearrangement joins TRBV6-1 to TRBJ2-3; weak D call: TRBD1 (5 bases). The CDR3 spans 14 residues. Germline V gene sequence: CDR1 MNHNS, CDR2 SASEGT. The CDR3 nucleotides read TGTGCGCTCGACCCAGGACAAAGGCCTGATACGCAGTATTTT. Amino acids: CALDPGQRPDTQYF.

The rearrangement links TRBV5-6 to TRBJ2-5; D gene uncertain. TRBJ2-7 explains the end of the DNA better; the J call may be wrong. Germline CDR1 reads SGHDT; CDR2 reads YYEEEE. This CDR3 region has 12 residues. CDR3: CASASGRREQYF. In DNA form, the CDR3 reads TGTGCCAGCGCCTCCGGACGGCGCGAGCAGTACTTC.

This chain connects TRBV11-1 to TRBJ2-1, with 8 bases lining up with TRBD1. This CDR3 is 15 amino acids long. CDR1 is SGHAT, CDR2 FQDESV, per germline (reference sequence). V lost 5 bases, J lost 6 bases, and 9 bases stayed unmatched. The CDR3 DNA reads as TGTGCCAGCAGCCAGGGGCCAGGGGGCGTCAATGAGCAGTTCTTC. Amino acid sequence: CASSQGPGGVNEQFF.

The rearrangement joins TRBV29-1 to TRBJ1-1; D call uncertain. Deletions cut 6 bases from V and 4 bases from J, with 15 bases between. There are 13 residues in the CDR3. The V gene's germline CDR1 is SQVTM and CDR2 ANQGSEA. The CDR3 reads CSVADPWSTEAFF. The CDR3 DNA is TGCAGCGTCGCTGACCCGTGGAGCACTGAAGCTTTCTTT.

This chain uses TRBV10-1 with TRBJ2-3, with a weak D call TRBD2 (5 bases). Germline V gene data show CDR1 as WNHNN and CDR2 as SYGVQD (reference sequence). V gave up 2 bases and J gave up 11 bases, with 11 bases separating them. This CDR3 has 12 residues. CDR3 amino acids: CASSERGNMQYF. Written as DNA, the CDR3 is TGCGCCAGCAGTGAGAGAGGGAATATGCAGTATTTT.

The V gene is TRBV5-1, the J gene TRBJ2-3; D uncertain. The CDR3 consists of 14 residues. Trimming shortened V by 0 bases and J by 2 bases, and 7 bases separated the two germline ends. The germline V gene has CDR1 SGHRS and CDR2 YFSETQ. The CDR3 bases are TGCGCCAGCAGCTTGGTTTCCTACACAGATACGCAGTATTTT. Translating it yields CASSLVSYTDTQYF.

The sample holds a few counts of this clonotype. The genes are TRBV20-1 and TRBJ2-5; 8 bases are shared with TRBD2. Trimming took 1 base from V and 3 from J; bases not matched to a gene: 7. Germline-derived CDR1 and CDR2 are DFQATT and SNEGSKA (reference sequence). The CDR3 totals 15 residues. CDR3: CSARARPAGEETQYF. In DNA form, the CDR3 reads TGCAGTGCTAGAGCCCGCCCAGCGGGAGAAGAGACCCAGTACTTC.

This chain uses TRBV12-5 with TRBJ2-1, with 13 bases that match TRBD2. Germline V gene data show CDR1 as LGHNT and CDR2 as FRNRAP. Unmatched junction bases numbered 9, after V lost 7 bases and J lost 0 bases. This CDR3 contains 18 residues. CDR3 coding DNA: TGTGCTAGTGTCCCGGGACTAGCGGGACCGAGCTCCTACAATGAGCAGTTCTTC. Encoded protein: CASVPGLAGPSSYNEQFF. The full variable domain, in which reference TRBV12-5 and TRBJ2-1 provide the parts outside the CDR3, is DARVTQTPRHKVTEMGQEVTMRCQPILGHNTVFWYRQTMMQGLELLAYFRNRAPLDDSGMPKDRFSAEMPDATLATLKIQPSEPRDSAVYFCASVPGLAGPSSYNEQFFGPGTRLTVL.

The table lists this clonotype with a count of one. The gene calls are TRBV28 and TRBJ2-7, with 11 bases identical to TRBD2. CDR3 length: 18 residues. CDR1 and CDR2 from the germline V gene are MDHEN and SYDVKM. The trim removed 5 bases at V and 2 bases at J, leaving 14 bases unmatched. CDR3 sequence reads: CASSPDRVSGRDPYEQYF. CDR3 coding DNA: TGTGCCAGCAGTCCCGACAGGGTTAGCGGGAGGGACCCCTACGAGCAGTACTTC.

About this clonotype: Compared with germline, one end of the junction differs, possibly owing to a read error. The chain recombines TRBV7-3 with TRBJ2-1, with TRBD2 as a possible D gene (6 bases). The CDR3 extends over 15 amino acids. From germline, CDR1 is SGHTA and CDR2 FQGTGA. This CDR3 is CASSLGQRAYNGQFF. The CDR3 DNA follows: TGTGCCAGCAGCTTAGGCCAGCGGGCCTACAATGGGCAGTTCTTC.

This clonotype was detected a few times. The chain has TRBV10-3 and TRBJ2-1, with 8 bases lining up with TRBD1. The CDR3 has 14 amino acids. Germline values: CDR1 ENHRY, CDR2 SYGVKD. V dropped 6 bases and J dropped 1; count of bases not matched to a gene: 2. CDR3 DNA sequence: TGTGCCATCAGGGGACAGGATTCCTACAATGAGCAGTTCTTC. It encodes CAIRGQDSYNEQFF.

Regarding this clonotype: It is likely a read error, because the conserved phenylalanine at the end of the CDR3 is missing. The chain links TRBV25-1 to TRBJ1-1; D uncertain. The CDR3 extends over 13 amino acids. V lost 11 bases, J lost 1 base, and 14 bases lay in between. CDR1 is MGHDK and CDR2 is SYGVNS in the germline V gene. This CDR3 reads CAASTRGNTEAFY. The CDR3 DNA follows: TGTGCCGCCTCAACCCGGGGGAACACTGAAGCTTTCTAT.

The chain couples TRBV12-3 or TRBV12-4 to TRBJ1-6, with TRBD1 matching over 7 bases. Germline trimming cut 4 bases from V and 6 bases from J; bases unmatched to any gene: 9. This CDR3 comprises 16 residues. CDR3 residues: CASSSQGGWGNSPLHF. The CDR3 nucleotides read TGTGCCAGCAGTTCTCAGGGGGGATGGGGTAATTCACCCCTCCACTTT.

This clonotype has more than one count but fewer than ten. V gene TRBV20-1 combines with J gene TRBJ2-1, with D perhaps matching TRBD2 (6 bases). The better agreement between TRBJ2-7 and the DNA end casts doubt on the J call. CDR1 is DFQATT and CDR2 is SNEGSKA in the germline V gene (reference sequence). CDR3 length equals 14 residues. CDR3 amino acids: CSARGRGFYNEQYF. The CDR3 DNA is TGCAGTGCTAGAGGGAGGGGCTTCTACAATGAGCAGTACTTC.